This T cell receptor (beta chain) comes out of a study of CD8 T cells in ankylosing spondylitis (dated by TCRdb to about 2017). Study-wide context: To find TCR variants linked to disease, the study profiled T cell receptor beta repertoires in ankylosing spondylitis patients and healthy donors. Samples of peripheral blood were taken, and for ankylosing spondylitis patients, synovial fluid was collected as well. In total, the full study cohort was made up of 108 healthy donors and 25 or so ankylosing spondylitis patients. Results the study describes overall, beyond this receptor: A TCR beta motif made up of fewer than 10 highly homologous amino acid variants appeared to be characteristic of blood from ankylosing spondylitis patients. The disease-linked clones were reported as significantly enriched in matched synovial fluid samples from ankylosing spondylitis patients. The disease-linked clones had a CD8+ phenotype and were found at relatively low frequencies in peripheral blood. Some motif variants were previously reported in synovial fluid and blood of reactive arthritis patients, suggesting common disease-initiation mechanisms.

Concerning this clonotype itself: Its cognate antigen has yet to be identified. Within one base of it there is no much larger clone, and no base qualities were kept.

The sequencer was an Illumina HiSeq 2500. Quantitative 5'-RACE with molecular barcodes was used to prepare TCR beta libraries. From the authors' description of their analysis: A new computational method, built on a probabilistic model of VDJ rearrangement, was used to identify disease-linked TCR variants. TCRdb reprocessing: public reads trimmed at Q25 with fastp, clones called with MiXCR, in-frame beta chains kept. One record per CDR3 amino acid sequence lists the most common genes and DNA. Clone size and V and J calls follow TCRdb, not the original study. In this sample the table shows about 340,000 distinct CDR3 sequences, around 15% of which occur a single time. The ten largest clones add up to about 1% of the sample. V trim: 2 bases; J trim: 10 bases; unmatched bases: 2. The germline V gene specifies MNHEY as CDR1 and SVGAGI as CDR2. From cysteine to phenylalanine, the CDR3 is 13 amino acids long. Left in the record is the CDR3 DNA by itself, 39 bases read in frame from the first base.

The chain links TRBV6-5 with TRBJ1-6; TRBD1 aligns with 7 central bases. The TCR sequence derives from a male donor with ankylosing spondylitis or in good health (not recorded which). The specimen was blood, either unsorted or a sorted T cell fraction (not recorded which). The nucleotide sequence reads as follows: TGTGCCAGCAGTTACGACAGGGTGTCACCCCTCCACTTT. This gives the protein CASSYDRVSPLHF.